This T cell receptor (beta chain) stems from a study of CD8+CD57+ T cells in acquired aplastic anemia. Trimming removed 7 bases at V and 1 base at J, with 16 bases between. The CDR3 is 15 residues long. The sample holds many counts of this clonotype. Its target is unknown. Investigators profiled TCR beta VDJ and CDR3 from genomic DNA template. TCRdb re-analysed the reads in MiXCR, keeping a single row per CDR3 protein. The table includes about 190,000 distinct CDR3 sequences, approximately 48% detected once. An expansion of CD8+CD57+ cells by flow cytometry had been shown in patients chosen for sequencing. Blood sampling was performed on the patients, and none of them had received therapy by then. Notes on the study in general: Some 27 CD8+ CDR3 sequences were shared between patients and controls.

The receptor's source is a human donor with aplastic anemia. The chain combines TRBV12-3 or TRBV12-4 with TRBJ1-1; D is unresolved. The sequencing sample was made of sorted CD4+, CD8+, or CD8+CD57+ T cells (not recorded which) from PBMCs. CDR3 amino acids: CASNPAGGRNTEAFF. The CDR3 DNA reads TGTGCCAGCAATCCTGCTGGCGGCAGGAACACTGAAGCTTTCTTT.